Listed below are T cell receptor beta chains from one sample, sequenced in a study of blood T cell repertoires in COVID-19. The assay was immunoSEQ multiplex PCR, and TCRdb's table has in-frame clones only and misses some. The profile shows 55,000 to 65,000 clones, approximately 88% of them singletons. Sequencing was carried out using peripheral blood. The source is a man aged 25 to 45 with COVID-19, enrolled during active disease. CDR3s include the opening cysteine and the closing phenylalanine or tryptophan. The D gene is left open where the match is weak. The size field is filled for only some rows; it gives once, few, many or a size class.

d_call | cdr3_length | clone_size | j_call | v_call | cdr3_aa | cdr3_nt
. | 14 | . | TRBJ1-1 | TRBV28 | CASTSRRDFGGAFF | TGTGCCAGCACCTCTCGCCGGGACTTTGGAGGAGCTTTCTTT
TRBD2 | 16 | . | TRBJ2-3 | TRBV28 | CASSLGVAGGLDTQYF | TGTGCCAGCAGTTTAGGTGTAGCGGGAGGTTTAGATACGCAGTATTTT
TRBD2 | 16 | . | TRBJ2-1 | TRBV11-3 | CASSLDGGSSYNEQFF | TGTGCCAGCAGCTTAGATGGCGGGAGCTCCTACAATGAGCAGTTCTTC
. | 13 | . | TRBJ1-6 | TRBV7-2 | CASSLVSNAPLHF | TGTGCCAGCAGCTTAGTATCTAACGCACCCCTCCACTTT
TRBD2 | 14 | few | TRBJ2-5 | TRBV11-3 | CASSLTSGSETQYF | TGTGCCAGCAGCTTAACTAGCGGGAGTGAGACCCAGTACTTC
TRBD2 | 16 | . | TRBJ2-1 | TRBV11-2 | CASSLAGREGYNEQFF | TGTGCCAGCAGCTTAGCTGGGCGGGAGGGCTACAATGAGCAGTTCTTC
. | 14 | . | TRBJ1-6 | TRBV6-5 | CASSYSSGNSPLHF | TGTGCCAGCAGTTACTCTTCAGGGAATTCACCCCTCCACTTT
. | 15 | . | TRBJ1-1 | TRBV21-1 | CASSSGQTTNTEAFF | TGTGCCAGCAGCTCCGGACAAACTACGAACACTGAAGCTTTCTTT
. | 15 | . | TRBJ1-6 | TRBV4-1 | CASSYVSGDNSPLHF | TGCGCCAGCAGCTACGTATCGGGGGATAATTCACCCCTCCACTTT
TRBD2 | 20 | once | TRBJ2-3 | TRBV18 | CASSPRGGTRGETSTDTQYF | TGTGCCAGCTCACCACGTGGAGGGACTAGAGGAGAGACTAGCACAGATACGCAGTATTTT
TRBD1 | 14 | few | TRBJ2-3 | TRBV2 | CASSRGTGTDTQYF | TGTGCCAGCAGCCGCGGGACAGGGACAGATACGCAGTATTTT
TRBD2 | 14 | . | TRBJ2-4 | TRBV6-2/TRBV6-3 | CASSRSGRENIQYF | TGTGCCAGCAGCCGTAGCGGGAGGGAAAACATTCAGTACTTC
TRBD2 | 16 | . | TRBJ2-3 | TRBV9 | CASSPLGGTNTDTQYF | TGTGCCAGCAGCCCCCTGGGCGGGACTAACACAGATACGCAGTATTTT
. | 14 | . | TRBJ1-1 | TRBV27 | CASSLRGEAGEAFF | TGTGCCAGCAGTTTACGGGGGGAGGCTGGTGAAGCTTTCTTT
TRBD1 | 17 | . | TRBJ1-6 | TRBV7-9 | CASSFETGTGINSPLHF | TGTGCCAGCAGCTTCGAGACGGGGACAGGGATTAATTCACCCCTCCACTTT
TRBD1 | 12 | . | TRBJ2-7 | TRBV10-3 | CATRDSNYEQYF | TGTGCCACCCGGGACAGCAACTACGAGCAGTACTTC
. | 13 | once | TRBJ1-1 | TRBV10-2 | CASTGVGDTEAFF | TGCGCCAGCACCGGGGTCGGGGACACTGAAGCTTTCTTT
. | 11 | . | TRBJ2-1 | TRBV20-1 | CSAGSYNEQFF | TGCAGTGCCGGGAGCTACAATGAGCAGTTCTTC
. | 14 | once | TRBJ1-4 | TRBV14 | CASSPRGQFEKLFF | TGTGCCAGCAGCCCACGAGGACAGTTTGAAAAACTGTTTTTT
. | 13 | . | TRBJ2-2 | TRBV7-3 | CASSATGTGELFF | TGTGCCAGCAGCGCCACAGGGACCGGGGAGCTGTTTTTT
. | 15 | . | TRBJ2-7 | TRBV5-4 | CASSLAGGETYEQYF | TGTGCCAGCAGCCTCGCCGGAGGGGAGACCTACGAGCAGTACTTC
TRBD1 | 14 | . | TRBJ2-1 | TRBV29-1 | CSVETGQGHNEQFF | TGCAGCGTTGAAACGGGACAGGGACACAATGAGCAGTTCTTC